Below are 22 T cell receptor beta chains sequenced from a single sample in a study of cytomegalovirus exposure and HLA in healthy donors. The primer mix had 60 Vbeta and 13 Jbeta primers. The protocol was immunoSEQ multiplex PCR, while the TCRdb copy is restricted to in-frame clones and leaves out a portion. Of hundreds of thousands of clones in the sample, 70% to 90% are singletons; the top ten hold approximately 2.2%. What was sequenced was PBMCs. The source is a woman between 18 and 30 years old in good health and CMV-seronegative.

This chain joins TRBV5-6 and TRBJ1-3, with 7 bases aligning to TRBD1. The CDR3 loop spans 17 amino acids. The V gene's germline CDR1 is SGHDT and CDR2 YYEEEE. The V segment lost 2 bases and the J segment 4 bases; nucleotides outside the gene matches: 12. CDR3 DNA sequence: TGTGCCAGCAGCTTAGACAGGGTCGTACACCTCGGAAACACCATATATTTT. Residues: CASSLDRVVHLGNTIYF.

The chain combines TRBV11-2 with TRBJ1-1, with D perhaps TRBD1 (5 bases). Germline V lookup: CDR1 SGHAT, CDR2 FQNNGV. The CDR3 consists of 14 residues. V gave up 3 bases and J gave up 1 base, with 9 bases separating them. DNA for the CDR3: TGTGCCAGCAGCTTTACAGGCTCGAACACTGAAGCTTTCTTT. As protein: CASSFTGSNTEAFF.

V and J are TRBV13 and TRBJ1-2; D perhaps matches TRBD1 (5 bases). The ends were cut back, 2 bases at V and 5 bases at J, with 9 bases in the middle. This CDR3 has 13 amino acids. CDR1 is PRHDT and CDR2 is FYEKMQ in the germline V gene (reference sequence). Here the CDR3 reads CASSLRGNYGYTF. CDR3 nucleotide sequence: TGTGCCAGCAGCTTAAGGGGAAATTATGGCTACACCTTC.

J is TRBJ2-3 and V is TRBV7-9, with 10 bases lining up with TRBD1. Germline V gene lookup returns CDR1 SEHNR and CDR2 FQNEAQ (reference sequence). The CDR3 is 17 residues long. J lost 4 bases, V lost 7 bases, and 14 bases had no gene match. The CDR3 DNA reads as TGTGCCAGCACCGAGGGCCGGGACAGGGGTGCGTCAGATACGCAGTATTTT. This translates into CASTEGRDRGASDTQYF.

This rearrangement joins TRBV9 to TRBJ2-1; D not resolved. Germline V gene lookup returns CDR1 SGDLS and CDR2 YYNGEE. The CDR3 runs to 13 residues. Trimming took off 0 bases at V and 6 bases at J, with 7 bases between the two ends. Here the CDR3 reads CASSVDPLNEQFF. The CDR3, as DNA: TGTGCCAGCAGCGTAGATCCCCTCAATGAGCAGTTCTTC.

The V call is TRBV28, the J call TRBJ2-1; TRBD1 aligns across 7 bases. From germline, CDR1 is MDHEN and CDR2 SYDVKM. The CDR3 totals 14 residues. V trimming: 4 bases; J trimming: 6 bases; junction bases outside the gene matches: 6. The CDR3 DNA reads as TGTGCCAGCAGTTCCGGGACAGACTTCAATGAGCAGTTCTTC. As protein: CASSSGTDFNEQFF.

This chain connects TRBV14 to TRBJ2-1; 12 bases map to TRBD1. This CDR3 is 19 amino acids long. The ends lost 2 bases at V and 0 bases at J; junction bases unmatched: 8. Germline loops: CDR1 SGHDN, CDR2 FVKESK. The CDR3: CASSQWGQGAPSSYNEQFF. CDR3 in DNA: TGTGCCAGCAGCCAATGGGGACAGGGGGCTCCGAGCTCCTACAATGAGCAGTTCTTC.

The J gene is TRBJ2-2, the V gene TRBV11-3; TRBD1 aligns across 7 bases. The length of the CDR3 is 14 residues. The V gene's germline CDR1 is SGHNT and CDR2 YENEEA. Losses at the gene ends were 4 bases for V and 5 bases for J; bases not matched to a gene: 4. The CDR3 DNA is TGTGCCAGCAGCTCGTCAGGGGGTACCGGGGAGCTGTTTTTT. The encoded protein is CASSSSGGTGELFF.

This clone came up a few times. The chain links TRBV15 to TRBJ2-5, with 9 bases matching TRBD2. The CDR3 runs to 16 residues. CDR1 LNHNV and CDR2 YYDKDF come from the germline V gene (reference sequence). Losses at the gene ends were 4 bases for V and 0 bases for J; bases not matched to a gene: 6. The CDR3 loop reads CATSMWTSVNQETQYF. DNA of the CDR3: TGTGCCACCAGCATGTGGACTAGCGTAAACCAAGAGACCCAGTACTTC. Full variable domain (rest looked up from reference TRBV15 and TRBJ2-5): DAMVIQNPRYQVTQFGKPVTLSCSQTLNHNVMYWYQQKSSQAPKLLFHYYDKDFNNEADTPDNFQSRRPNTSFCFLDIRSPGLGDTAMYLCATSMWTSVNQETQYFGPGTRLLVL.

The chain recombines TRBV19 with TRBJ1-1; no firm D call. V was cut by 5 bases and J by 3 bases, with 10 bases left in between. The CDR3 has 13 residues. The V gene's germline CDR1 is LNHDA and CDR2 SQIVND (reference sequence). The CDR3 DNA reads TGTGCCAGTAGTGAGGTAAGGTACACTGAAGCTTTCTTT. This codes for CASSEVRYTEAFF.

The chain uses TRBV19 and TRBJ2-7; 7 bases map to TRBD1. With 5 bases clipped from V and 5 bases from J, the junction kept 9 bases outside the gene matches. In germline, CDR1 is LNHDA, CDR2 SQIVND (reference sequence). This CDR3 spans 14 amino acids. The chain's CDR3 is CASSARDSRNEQYF. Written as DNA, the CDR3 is TGTGCCAGTAGTGCCCGGGACAGCCGCAACGAGCAGTACTTC.

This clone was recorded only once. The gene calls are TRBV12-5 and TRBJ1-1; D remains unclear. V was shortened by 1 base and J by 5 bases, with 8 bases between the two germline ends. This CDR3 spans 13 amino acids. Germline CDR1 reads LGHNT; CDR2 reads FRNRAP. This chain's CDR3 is CASGLESGTEAFF. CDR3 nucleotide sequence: TGTGCTAGTGGTTTGGAGTCGGGAACTGAAGCTTTCTTT.

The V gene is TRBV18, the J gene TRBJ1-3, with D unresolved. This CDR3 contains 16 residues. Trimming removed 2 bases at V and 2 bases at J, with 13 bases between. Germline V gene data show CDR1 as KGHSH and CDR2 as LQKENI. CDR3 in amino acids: CASSPNPPGPGNTIYF. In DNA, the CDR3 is TGTGCCAGCTCACCAAATCCCCCGGGTCCTGGAAACACCATATATTTT.

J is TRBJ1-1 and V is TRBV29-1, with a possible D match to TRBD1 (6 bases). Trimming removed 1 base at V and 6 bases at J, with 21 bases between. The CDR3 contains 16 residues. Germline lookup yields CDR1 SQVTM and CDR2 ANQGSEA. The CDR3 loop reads CSVEVFRHRDGPEAFF. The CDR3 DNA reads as TGCAGCGTTGAAGTCTTTCGACACAGGGATGGCCCTGAAGCTTTCTTT.

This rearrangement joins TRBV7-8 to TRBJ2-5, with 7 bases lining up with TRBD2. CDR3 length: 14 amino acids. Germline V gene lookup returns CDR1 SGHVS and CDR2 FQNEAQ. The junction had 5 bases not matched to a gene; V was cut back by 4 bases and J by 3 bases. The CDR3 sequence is CASSSWTSEETQYF. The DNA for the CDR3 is TGTGCCAGCAGCTCCTGGACTAGTGAAGAGACCCAGTACTTC.

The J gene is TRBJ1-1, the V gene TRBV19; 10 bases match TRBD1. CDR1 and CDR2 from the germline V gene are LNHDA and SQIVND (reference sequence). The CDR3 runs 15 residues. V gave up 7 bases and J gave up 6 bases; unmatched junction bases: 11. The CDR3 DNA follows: TGTGCCAGTAAGACGACAGGGGGCGGAAGTTCTGAAGCTTTCTTT. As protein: CASKTTGGGSSEAFF.

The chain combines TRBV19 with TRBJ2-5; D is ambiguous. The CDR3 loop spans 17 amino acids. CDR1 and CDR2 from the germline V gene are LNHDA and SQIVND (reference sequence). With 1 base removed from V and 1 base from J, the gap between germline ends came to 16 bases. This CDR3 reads CASSIGIEATIQETQYF. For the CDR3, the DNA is TGTGCCAGTAGTATAGGAATTGAAGCCACCATCCAAGAGACCCAGTACTTC.

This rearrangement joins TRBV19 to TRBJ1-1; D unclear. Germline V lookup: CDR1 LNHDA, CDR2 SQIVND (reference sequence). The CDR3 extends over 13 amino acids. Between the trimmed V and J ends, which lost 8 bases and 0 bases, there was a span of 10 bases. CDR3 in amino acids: CASGAILNTEAFF. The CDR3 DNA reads TGTGCCAGTGGAGCGATTCTGAACACTGAAGCTTTCTTT.

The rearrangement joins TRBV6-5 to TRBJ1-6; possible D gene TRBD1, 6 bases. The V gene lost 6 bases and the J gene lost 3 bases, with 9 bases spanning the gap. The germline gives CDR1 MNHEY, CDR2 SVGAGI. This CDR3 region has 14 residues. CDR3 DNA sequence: TGTGCCAGCAGCGACAGGTTCTATAATTCACCCCTCCACTTT. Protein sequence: CASSDRFYNSPLHF.

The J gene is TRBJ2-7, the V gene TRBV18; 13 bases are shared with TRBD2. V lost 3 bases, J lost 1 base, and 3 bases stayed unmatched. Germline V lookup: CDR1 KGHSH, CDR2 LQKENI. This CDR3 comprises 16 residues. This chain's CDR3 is CASSPTSGGVSYEQYF. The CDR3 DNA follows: TGTGCCAGCTCACCCACTAGCGGGGGGGTTTCCTACGAGCAGTACTTC.

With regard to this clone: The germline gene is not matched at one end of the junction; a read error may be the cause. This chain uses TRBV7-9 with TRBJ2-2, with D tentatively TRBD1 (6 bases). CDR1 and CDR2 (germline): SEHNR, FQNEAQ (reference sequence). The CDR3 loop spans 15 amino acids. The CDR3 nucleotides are TGTTCCAGCAGCTTAGCAGGGGCAGCCTCCGGGGAGCTGTTTTTT. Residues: CSSSLAGAASGELFF.

CDR3 sequence (DNA): TGTGCCAGCAGCTTAGCGTACAGGGGAGACGAGCAGTACTTC. Translated, it gives CASSLAYRGDEQYF. This chain connects TRBV11-1 to TRBJ2-7, with 7 nucleotides matching TRBD1. V shed 0 bases and J 5 bases; nucleotides not matched to a gene: 4. This CDR3 has 14 amino acids. The germline CDR1 and CDR2 sequences are SGHAT and FQDESV (reference sequence).